This paragraph covers one TCR beta chain sequence. Its antigen is not known. The sample is drawn from a study of cytotoxic CD8 clonotypes in ibrutinib-treated CLL. Germline CDR1 SGDLS, CDR2 YYNGEE. This CDR3 comprises 14 residues. Trimming took 3 bases from V and 4 from J, leaving 13 bases between them. Study results and limitations: The study found baseline clonality above age-matched healthy donors, tracking circulating CD8+ T-cell counts.

Clones were sequenced by immunoSEQ multiplex PCR, and TCRdb holds only the in-frame ones, with some missing. The data show over 70,000 clones, roughly three quarters seen once. This specimen consisted of PBMCs, obtained after 12 months of ibrutinib treatment. The V gene is TRBV9, the J gene TRBJ1-1; D ambiguous. This sequence was found in a human donor with chronic lymphocytic leukemia. The chain's CDR3 is CASSAATWGTEAFF. The CDR3 region has the DNA TGTGCCAGCAGCGCCGCTACCTGGGGCACTGAAGCTTTCTTT.